This T cell receptor (beta chain) was observed in a study of cytomegalovirus exposure and HLA in healthy donors. It was with 60 Vbeta and 13 Jbeta primers that the PCR ran. Here immunoSEQ multiplex PCR was the method, and the copy in TCRdb shows in-frame clones only, minus some. The sample includes under 150,000 clones, approximately 9.4% of them seen just once. This clone was seen only a few times. Within the sample, other DNA sequences also encode this same CDR3. Trimming removed 3 bases from V and 5 bases from J; junction bases left unmatched: 2. The germline CDR1 and CDR2 sequences are MNHNS and SASEGT. The CDR3 is made up of 14 amino acids.

Sequenced material: PBMCs. The clonotype was recovered from a man in his thirties or forties in good health and CMV-seronegative. The chain recombines TRBV6-1 with TRBJ2-2, with 8 bases fitting TRBD2. The CDR3 DNA reads TGTGCCAGCAGTGAGCGGGGGGATACCGGGGAGCTGTTTTTT. This encodes CASSERGDTGELFF.